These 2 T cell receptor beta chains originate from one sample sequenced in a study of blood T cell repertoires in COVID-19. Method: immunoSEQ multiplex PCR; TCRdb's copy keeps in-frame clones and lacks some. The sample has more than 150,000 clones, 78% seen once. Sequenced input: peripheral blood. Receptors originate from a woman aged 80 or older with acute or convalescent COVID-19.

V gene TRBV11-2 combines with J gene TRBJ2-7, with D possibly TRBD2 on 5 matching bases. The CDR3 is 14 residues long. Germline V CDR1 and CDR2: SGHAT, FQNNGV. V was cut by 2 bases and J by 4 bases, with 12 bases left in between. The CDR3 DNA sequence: TGTGCCAGCAGCTTAAGTCCTGGACTTTACGAGCAGTACTTC. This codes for CASSLSPGLYEQYF.

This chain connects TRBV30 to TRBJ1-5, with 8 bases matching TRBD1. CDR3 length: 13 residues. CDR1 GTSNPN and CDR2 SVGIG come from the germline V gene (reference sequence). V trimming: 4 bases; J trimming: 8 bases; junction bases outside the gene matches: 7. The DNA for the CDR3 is TGTGCCTGGAACCACGACAGGGGAGAGCCCCAGCATTTT. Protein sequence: CAWNHDRGEPQHF.